Described below is a single T cell receptor beta chain sequence and its context. No antigen is known for it. What was sequenced were expressed TCRB transcripts, since all of the isolated RNA had been reverse transcribed. Here immunoSEQ multiplex PCR was the method, and the copy in TCRdb shows in-frame clones only, minus some. The table records some 500,000 clones, about an eighth of them present only once. This record comes from a study of beta chain features in type 1 diabetes. Overall study: Similarity in age, gender and cell yields was seen between patients and healthy donors. Points from the study as a whole: TCRB rearrangement may or may not be influenced by HLA type; here this remained unresolved.

The clonotype originates from a woman under 30 in good health. Sequenced material: naive CD4+ T cells from blood.

The CDR3 bases are TGTGCCAGCAGCCCAAGGGGCGGGATCACAGATACGCAGTATTTT. This sequence encodes CASSPRGGITDTQYF. The rearrangement links TRBV7-3 to TRBJ2-3, with D possibly TRBD2 on 6 matching bases. V lost 5 bases to trimming and J lost 2 bases, with 14 bases between them. Germline CDR1 reads SGHTA; CDR2 reads FQGTGA. CDR3 length: 15 residues.